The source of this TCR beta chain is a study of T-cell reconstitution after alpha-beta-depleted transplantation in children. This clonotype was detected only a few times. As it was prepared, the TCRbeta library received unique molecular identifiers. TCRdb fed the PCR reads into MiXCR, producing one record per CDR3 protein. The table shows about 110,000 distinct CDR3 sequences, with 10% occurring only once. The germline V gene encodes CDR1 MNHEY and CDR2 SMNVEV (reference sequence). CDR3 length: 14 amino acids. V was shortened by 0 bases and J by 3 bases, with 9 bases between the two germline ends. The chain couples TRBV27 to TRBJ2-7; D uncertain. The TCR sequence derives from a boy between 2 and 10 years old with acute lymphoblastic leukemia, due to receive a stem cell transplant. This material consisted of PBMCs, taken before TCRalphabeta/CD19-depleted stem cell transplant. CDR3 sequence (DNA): TGTGCCAGCAGTTTATCTGCCAATGTCTACGAGCAGTACTTC. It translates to CASSLSANVYEQYF.